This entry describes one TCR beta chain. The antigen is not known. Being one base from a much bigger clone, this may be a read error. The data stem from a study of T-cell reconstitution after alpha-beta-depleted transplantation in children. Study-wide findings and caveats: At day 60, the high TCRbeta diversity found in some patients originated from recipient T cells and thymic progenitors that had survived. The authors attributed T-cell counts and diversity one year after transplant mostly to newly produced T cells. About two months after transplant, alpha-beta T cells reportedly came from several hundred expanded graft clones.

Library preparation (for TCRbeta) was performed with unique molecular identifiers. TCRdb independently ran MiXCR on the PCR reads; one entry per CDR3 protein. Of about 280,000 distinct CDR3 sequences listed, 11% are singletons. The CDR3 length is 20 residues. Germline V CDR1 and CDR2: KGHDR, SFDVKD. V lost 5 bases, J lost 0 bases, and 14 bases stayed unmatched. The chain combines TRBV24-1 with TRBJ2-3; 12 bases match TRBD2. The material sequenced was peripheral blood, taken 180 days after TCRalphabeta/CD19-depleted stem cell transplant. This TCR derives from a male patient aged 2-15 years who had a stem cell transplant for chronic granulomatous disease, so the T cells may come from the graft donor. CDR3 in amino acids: CATSVADKRTSGISTDTQYF. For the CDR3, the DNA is TGTGCCACCAGTGTAGCGGACAAACGGACTAGCGGGATTAGCACAGATACGCAGTATTTT.